These 23 T cell receptor beta chains were sequenced from one sample in a study of T cells after yellow fever vaccination. From the 5' RACE reads, TCRdb called clonotypes with MiXCR, one entry per CDR3 protein. The table lists about 75,000 distinct CDR3 sequences, around 7% of them singletons. The source was CD8+ T cells sorted from PBMCs, collected 10 days after the first yellow fever vaccination. Receptor source: a man aged 18 to 30 who received the YFV17D yellow fever vaccine.

V is TRBV5-1 and J is TRBJ2-7; D is possibly TRBD2 (6 bases). Trimming shortened V by 2 bases and J by 3 bases, and 15 bases separated the two germline ends. The CDR3 consists of 15 residues. CDR1 is SGHRS and CDR2 is YFSETQ in the germline V gene. The CDR3 spells CASSFNLGGSYEQYF. The CDR3 DNA sequence: TGCGCCAGCAGCTTTAATTTGGGGGGAAGCTACGAGCAGTACTTC.

This clonotype was counted at least ten times. The chain employs TRBV20-1 and TRBJ1-1; TRBD1 aligns across 11 bases. CDR1 is DFQATT, CDR2 SNEGSKA, per germline (reference sequence). The CDR3 sequence is 16 residues long. CDR3 nucleotide sequence: TGCGTAGGATCCGGGACAGGGGGGGGGAAGGTCACTGAAGCTTTCTTT. This sequence encodes CVGSGTGGGKVTEAFF.

Many counts were recorded for this clonotype. The V and J genes are TRBV4-1 and TRBJ1-2, with no clear D. Trimming took off 0 bases at V and 7 bases at J, with 12 bases between the two ends. Per the germline V gene, CDR1 is MGHRA and CDR2 is YSYEKL. The CDR3 has 14 amino acids. CDR3 residues: CASSQESGYAGYTF. DNA for the CDR3: TGCGCCAGCAGCCAAGAATCGGGTTATGCTGGCTACACCTTC.

This clonotype was counted between two and nine times. The chain recombines TRBV5-1 with TRBJ2-5, with 8 bases fitting TRBD2. This CDR3 spans 17 amino acids. The germline gives CDR1 SGHRS, CDR2 YFSETQ. The V gene end was trimmed by 1 base and the J gene end by 0 bases; junction bases not matched to a gene: 8. This chain's CDR3 is CASSLLQRGTYQETQYF. The CDR3 nucleotides read TGCGCCAGCAGCTTGCTCCAGCGGGGGACGTACCAAGAGACCCAGTACTTC.

This clonotype was recorded a few times. CDR3 protein: CASSPPLKHEQETQYF. The DNA of the CDR3 is TGTGCCAGCAGTCCCCCACTCAAGCATGAACAAGAGACCCAGTACTTC. The chain joins TRBV7-7 to TRBJ2-5; no definite D call. CDR3 length equals 16 residues. Per the germline V gene, CDR1 is SSHAT and CDR2 is FNYEAQ (reference sequence). V lost 6 bases, J lost 2 bases, and 19 bases lay in between.

The V call is TRBV29-1, the J call TRBJ1-2, with 7 bases matching TRBD1. The germline V gene encodes CDR1 SQVTM and CDR2 ANQGSEA. J lost 5 bases, V lost 7 bases, and 10 bases had no gene match. This CDR3 has 13 amino acids. In DNA form, the CDR3 reads TGCAGCGGTGGGGCTGCAGGGGGATATGGCTACACCTTC. This codes for CSGGAAGGYGYTF.

This clonotype was seen repeatedly, ten times or more. The chain combines TRBV6-5 with TRBJ2-5; D might be TRBD1 (5 bases). The V gene's germline CDR1 is MNHEY and CDR2 SVGAGI. The CDR3 totals 14 residues. Trimming cost V 2 bases and J 7 bases, with 14 bases left between them. CDR3 region: CASSYPDSIRTQYF. The CDR3 coding sequence is TGTGCCAGCAGTTACCCCGACAGTATTCGGACCCAGTACTTC.

This clonotype was recorded a few times. The chain employs TRBV4-1 and TRBJ2-1, with D maybe TRBD1 (5 bases). There are 16 residues in the CDR3. Germline-derived CDR1 and CDR2 are MGHRA and YSYEKL. The V end lost 2 bases, the J end lost 5 bases, and 16 bases lay between the germline ends. The CDR3 coding sequence is TGCGCCAGCAGCCAAAGCAGGGCGATTACTAACAATGAGCAGTTCTTC. It encodes CASSQSRAITNNEQFF.

This chain uses TRBV7-2 with TRBJ2-5; D possibly corresponds to TRBD1 (6 bases). Germline V gives CDR1 SGHTA, CDR2 FQGNSA. The V end lost 1 base, the J end lost 7 bases, and 7 bases lay between the germline ends. The CDR3 has 12 residues. The CDR3 DNA reads TGTGCCAGCAGCTTAGTAGGGGGGACCCAGTACTTC. It yields the protein CASSLVGGTQYF.

The chain combines TRBV9 with TRBJ2-1; the D gene is possibly TRBD1 (6 bases). Between the trimmed V and J ends, which lost 3 bases and 0 bases, there was a span of 10 bases. The CDR3 sequence is 15 residues long. Germline CDR1 SGDLS, CDR2 YYNGEE. This chain's CDR3 is CASSGGHASYNEQFF. CDR3 coding DNA: TGTGCCAGCAGCGGGGGACACGCCTCCTACAATGAGCAGTTCTTC.

In this sample, this clonotype turned up a few times. The chain joins TRBV7-9 to TRBJ2-3; D perhaps matches TRBD1 (6 bases). This CDR3 region has 16 residues. V was shortened by 2 bases and J by 2 bases, with 14 bases between the two germline ends. Germline lookup yields CDR1 SEHNR and CDR2 FQNEAQ (reference sequence). The CDR3 region has the DNA TGTGCCAGCAGCTTACCCGGACAGACGCCCACAGATACGCAGTATTTT. Its protein is CASSLPGQTPTDTQYF. The variable domain in full, with the rest retrieved from reference TRBV7-9 and TRBJ2-3, is DTGVSQNPRHKITKRGQNVTFRCDPISEHNRLYWYRQTLGQGPEFLTYFQNEAQLEKSRLLSDRFSAERPKGSFSTLEIQRTEQGDSAMYLCASSLPGQTPTDTQYFGPGTRLTVL.

This clonotype was counted between two and nine times. The rearrangement links TRBV9 to TRBJ1-1; possible D gene TRBD1, 5 bases. The CDR3 spans 13 residues. CDR1 SGDLS and CDR2 YYNGEE come from the germline V gene. V was clipped by 0 bases and J by 8 bases, with 11 bases between them. CDR3 bases: TGTGCCAGCAGCGTAGTAGGGACCCCCGAAGCTTTCTTT. Its protein is CASSVVGTPEAFF.

This clonotype occurred many times. The chain combines TRBV6-5 with TRBJ2-3; D remains unclear. Germline-derived CDR1 and CDR2 are MNHEY and SVGAGI. CDR3 size: 14 residues. V lost 2 bases to trimming and J lost 3 bases, with 9 bases between them. The CDR3 DNA reads TGTGCCAGCAGTTACGGGTGGGCAACAGATACGCAGTATTTT. This gives the protein CASSYGWATDTQYF.

This clonotype has just a few counts. The V and J genes are TRBV5-5 and TRBJ1-1; no reliable D call. Trimming stripped 2 bases from V and 0 bases from J, with 5 bases between. Germline values: CDR1 SGHKS, CDR2 YYEKEE (reference sequence). The CDR3 runs to 13 residues. The CDR3 loop is CASSLDLNTEAFF. CDR3 sequence (DNA): TGTGCCAGCAGCTTAGATCTGAACACTGAAGCTTTCTTT. The full variable domain, rest sourced from reference TRBV5-5 and TRBJ1-1, is DAGVTQSPTHLIKTRGQQVTLRCSPISGHKSVSWYQQVLGQGPQFIFQYYEKEERGRGNFPDRFSARQFPNYSSELNVNALLLGDSALYLCASSLDLNTEAFFGQGTRLTVV.

This clonotype was observed a few times. The chain employs TRBV5-1 and TRBJ1-1; D not certain. The length of the CDR3 is 15 residues. V lost 1 base to trimming and J lost 4 bases, with 14 bases between them. Per germline, CDR1 SGHRS and CDR2 YFSETQ. Here the CDR3 reads CASSLSGPPATEAFF. In DNA, the CDR3 is TGCGCCAGCAGCTTGTCCGGACCCCCTGCCACTGAAGCTTTCTTT.

This clonotype was seen a handful of times. The chain combines TRBV7-2 with TRBJ1-3; D perhaps matches TRBD1 (5 bases). The CDR3 loop spans 17 amino acids. Germline assignment: CDR1 SGHTA and CDR2 FQGNSA. Trimming took 1 base from V and 0 from J, leaving 13 bases between them. The CDR3 is CASSLVWGRSSGNTIYF. The CDR3 nucleotides read TGTGCCAGCAGCTTAGTTTGGGGACGTAGCTCTGGAAACACCATATATTTT.

This clonotype was seen repeatedly, ten times or more. J is TRBJ1-2 and V is TRBV20-1, with a tentative D call TRBD1 (6 bases). The CDR3 consists of 15 residues. The germline CDR1 and CDR2 sequences are DFQATT and SNEGSKA (reference sequence). V was cut by 0 bases and J by 1 base, with 12 bases left in between. The DNA of the CDR3 is TGCAGTGCTAGAGACGCGGGACAAGATAACTATGGCTACACCTTC. Translating it yields CSARDAGQDNYGYTF.

Comment on this clonotype: This may come from a read error, since a much larger clone is one base off. The chain carries TRBV5-6 and TRBJ2-1, with D perhaps matching TRBD1 (6 bases). Trimming shortened V by 4 bases and J by 4 bases, and 15 bases separated the two germline ends. CDR3 length: 15 amino acids. From germline, CDR1 is SGHDT and CDR2 YYEEEE. The CDR3 sequence: CASSPGTLLYNEQFF. In DNA form, the CDR3 reads TGTGCCAGCAGCCCCGGGACACTGTTATACAATGAGCAGTTCTTC.

At least ten counts were recorded for this clonotype. V usage is TRBV5-6 and J usage is TRBJ2-7; no firm D call. V was trimmed by 4 bases and J by 1 base, leaving 6 bases between them. This CDR3 spans 12 amino acids. CDR1 is SGHDT and CDR2 is YYEEEE in the germline V gene. This CDR3 is CASSTLSYEQYF. Here the CDR3 DNA reads TGTGCCAGCAGCACGCTATCCTACGAGCAGTACTTC.

This clonotype has at least ten counts. V is TRBV6-2 or TRBV6-3 and J is TRBJ2-3, with D unclear. The CDR3 spans 13 residues. Trimming stripped 4 bases from V and 4 bases from J, with 9 bases between. The germline CDR1 and CDR2 sequences are MNHEY and SVGEGT. In nucleotides, the CDR3 is TGTGCCAGCAGTTTGTCCCCTCCAGATACGCAGTATTTT. The encoded protein is CASSLSPPDTQYF.

This chain connects TRBV7-6 to TRBJ2-7; 7 bases map to TRBD2. V dropped 11 bases and J dropped 0; count of bases not matched to a gene: 13. There are 15 residues in the CDR3. Germline V gene data show CDR1 as SGHVS and CDR2 as FNYEAQ. The CDR3: CADGGVGGGSYEQYV. DNA of the CDR3: TGTGCCGACGGCGGAGTTGGCGGGGGCTCCTACGAGCAGTACGTC.

To note about this clonotype: This could be a read error, since a much larger clone is one nucleotide away. This rearrangement joins TRBV5-1 to TRBJ2-1; no definite D call. V gave up 6 bases and J gave up 10 bases, with 11 bases separating them. Germline lookup yields CDR1 SGHRS and CDR2 YFSETQ. CDR3 size: 11 residues. The CDR3 spells CASTSGKEQFF. CDR3 nucleotides: TGCGCCAGCACTAGTGGGAAAGAGCAGTTCTTC.

The chain joins TRBV5-5 to TRBJ1-5; 7 bases are a match to TRBD1. Germline values: CDR1 SGHKS, CDR2 YYEKEE (reference sequence). V shed 1 base, J shed 9 bases, and the junction held 4 bases outside the gene matches. This CDR3 is built from 13 residues. The CDR3 loop reads CASSLYRGPPQHF. In nucleotides, the CDR3 is TGTGCCAGCAGCTTGTACAGGGGCCCGCCCCAGCATTTT.